These T cell receptor beta chains were read from a single sample in a study of chemoradiotherapy in HPV16-positive cancers. TCRdb keeps only in-frame clones here, not all; method: immunoSEQ multiplex PCR. There are some 21,000 clones in the sample; more than 75% occur only once, and roughly 4.4% lies in the top ten. Sequencing used blood, obtained from a patient who underwent chemoradiotherapy. The origin of the receptors is a human donor with HPV-associated anogenital cancer. The CDR3 runs from the conserved cysteine through the conserved F or W. D genes are given only for firm matches. Size is stated for part of the rows, as once, few or many counts, or as a class when the clone is expanded.

D: -; J: TRBJ2-1; V: TRBV9; size: -; DNA: TGTGCCAGCAGTTACGAGTGGGGTGAGCAGTTCTTC; CDR3: CASSYEWGEQFF
D: TRBD1; J: TRBJ1-2; V: TRBV15; size: -; DNA: TGTGCCACCAGCAGAGATCGGGCTGGGCAGGGGGCAGCTGGCTACACCTTC; CDR3: CATSRDRAGQGAAGYTF
D: -; J: TRBJ2-4; V: TRBV25-1; size: -; DNA: TGTGCCAGCAGTGAAGCCAGGGCCGATAAAAACATTCAGCACTTC; CDR3: CASSEARADKNIQHF
D: -; J: TRBJ2-3; V: TRBV6-4; size: -; DNA: TGTGCCAGCATCGTGGGGACTAGCACAGATACGCAGTATTTT; CDR3: CASIVGTSTDTQYF
D: -; J: TRBJ2-3; V: TRBV6-1; size: -; DNA: TGTGCCAGCAGTGAGAGATTTAGCGGTGGGGCAGATACGCAGTATTTT; CDR3: CASSERFSGGADTQYF
D: -; J: TRBJ1-3; V: TRBV7-9; size: -; DNA: TGTGCCAGCAGCCGGGCTGGGGGAGGAGGAAACACCATATATTTT; CDR3: CASSRAGGGGNTIYF
D: -; J: TRBJ2-3; V: TRBV7-2; size: -; DNA: TGTGCCAGCAGCTTGTACCACACAGATACGCAGTATTTT; CDR3: CASSLYHTDTQYF
D: TRBD1; J: TRBJ1-1; V: TRBV11-3; size: -; DNA: TGTGCCAGCAGCCGGGTCTTCGGACAGGGTAACATTGAAGCTTTCTTT; CDR3: CASSRVFGQGNIEAFF
D: -; J: TRBJ1-1; V: TRBV9; size: -; DNA: TGTGCCAGCAGCGTGTCTCCCGGCCTGAACACTGAAGCTTTCTTT; CDR3: CASSVSPGLNTEAFF
D: TRBD2; J: TRBJ2-1; V: TRBV29-1; size: -; DNA: TGCAGCGCTGGGCGAGCGGGAGGGCCTTTGGATGAGCAGTTCTTC; CDR3: CSAGRAGGPLDEQFF
D: TRBD1; J: TRBJ1-6; V: TRBV25-1; size: -; DNA: TGTGCCAGCAGTGAGCTGGGACAGCCTTCACCCCTCCACTTT; CDR3: CASSELGQPSPLHF
D: -; J: TRBJ1-2; V: TRBV4-3; size: -; DNA: TGCGCCAGCAGCCAAGTAGGGGGGGGAAACTATGGCTACACCTTC; CDR3: CASSQVGGGNYGYTF
D: TRBD1; J: TRBJ1-6; V: TRBV6-5; size: -; DNA: TGTGCCAGCAGACACGTCGACAGGGGAAATTCACCCCTCCACTTT; CDR3: CASRHVDRGNSPLHF
D: TRBD2; J: TRBJ2-5; V: TRBV6-5; size: -; DNA: TGTGCCAGCAGTGCGCGACTAGCGGGGATGGAGACCCAGTACTTC; CDR3: CASSARLAGMETQYF
D: -; J: TRBJ1-2; V: TRBV18; size: -; DNA: TGTGCCAGCTCACCACCGATGACGCCGGAGGGTAAGGGCTACACCTTC; CDR3: CASSPPMTPEGKGYTF
D: TRBD1; J: TRBJ1-2; V: TRBV7-6; size: once; DNA: TGTGCCAGCAGCTATGGACAGGGAGGATATGGCTACACCTTC; CDR3: CASSYGQGGYGYTF
D: -; J: TRBJ1-2; V: TRBV5-4; size: -; DNA: TGTGCCAGCAGCTCGCGAAACTGGGGAGATAAATATGGCTACACCTTC; CDR3: CASSSRNWGDKYGYTF
D: -; J: TRBJ1-4; V: TRBV5-4; size: -; DNA: TGTGCCAGCAGCTTGGACAGGCCCCCAACTAATGAAAAACTGTTTTTT; CDR3: CASSLDRPPTNEKLFF
D: TRBD1; J: TRBJ2-1; V: TRBV5-6; size: -; DNA: TGTGCCAGCAGTTACCGGGACAGGGTCCAGCAAGGCGGATTCTTC; CDR3: CASSYRDRVQQGGFF
D: -; J: TRBJ1-1; V: TRBV15; size: few; DNA: TGTGCCACCAGCAGAGATGACATCTCTGAAGCTTTCTTT; CDR3: CATSRDDISEAFF
D: TRBD1; J: TRBJ2-7; V: TRBV19; size: -; DNA: TGTGCCAGTAGTATAGATGGGACAGGGCGCGAGCAGTACTTC; CDR3: CASSIDGTGREQYF
D: -; J: TRBJ2-1; V: TRBV7-9; size: -; DNA: TGTGCCAGCAGCTTAGCGCGGAACAATGAGCAGTTCTTC; CDR3: CASSLARNNEQFF
D: -; J: TRBJ1-2; V: TRBV19; size: -; DNA: TGTGCCAGTAGTATGAGTGGGGATGGCTACACCTTC; CDR3: CASSMSGDGYTF
D: -; J: TRBJ1-2; V: TRBV5-4; size: -; DNA: TGTGCCAGCAGCTTGGAGCGCTCGTGGGATGGCTACACCTTC; CDR3: CASSLERSWDGYTF
D: TRBD1; J: TRBJ1-6; V: TRBV9; size: -; DNA: TGTGCCAGCAGCGCCTCGGGACAGGGATCGAGTTCACCCCTCCACTTT; CDR3: CASSASGQGSSSPLHF
D: -; J: TRBJ1-2; V: TRBV10-1; size: -; DNA: TGCGCCAGCAGTGAGATGGCTAACTATGGCTACACCTTC; CDR3: CASSEMANYGYTF
D: TRBD1; J: TRBJ1-3; V: TRBV30; size: -; DNA: TGTGCCTGGAGTGTTTCAGGGGGCTCTGGAAACACCATATATTTT; CDR3: CAWSVSGGSGNTIYF